This T cell receptor beta chain appears in the sequencing data of a study of blood T cell repertoires in COVID-19. Background on the study: Researchers got acute and convalescent COVID-19 samples from the United States, Italy and Spain. PBMCs, B-cell-depleted T cells, or T cells provided the cDNA or gDNA that made up the material.

Clones were read by immunoSEQ multiplex PCR, and TCRdb kept only the in-frame ones, dropping some. The sample holds some 190,000 clones, 75% to 90% seen once. Germline CDR1 is MGHRA and CDR2 is YSYEKL. This CDR3 is built from 15 residues. Trimming cost V 4 bases and J 0 bases; bases outside gene matches: 5. Source material: peripheral blood. This receptor was identified in a human donor with active or convalescent COVID-19. The donor label of this sample is uncertain. The chain combines TRBV4-1 with TRBJ2-5; 7 bases agree with TRBD2. CDR3: CASSLTSVYQETQYF. CDR3 DNA: TGCGCCAGCAGCCTCACTAGCGTCTACCAAGAGACCCAGTACTTC.